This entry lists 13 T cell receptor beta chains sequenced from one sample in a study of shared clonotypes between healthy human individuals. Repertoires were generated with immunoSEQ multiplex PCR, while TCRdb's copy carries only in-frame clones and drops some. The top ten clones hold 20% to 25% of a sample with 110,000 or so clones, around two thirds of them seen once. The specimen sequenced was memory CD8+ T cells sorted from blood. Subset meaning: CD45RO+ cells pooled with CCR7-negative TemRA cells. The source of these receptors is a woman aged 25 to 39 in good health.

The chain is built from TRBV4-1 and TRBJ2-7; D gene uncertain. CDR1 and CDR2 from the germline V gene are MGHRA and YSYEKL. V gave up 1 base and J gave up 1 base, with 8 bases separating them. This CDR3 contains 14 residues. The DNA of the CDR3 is TGCGCCAGCAGCCAAGTGTGGGGTTCCTACGAGCAGTACTTC. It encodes CASSQVWGSYEQYF.

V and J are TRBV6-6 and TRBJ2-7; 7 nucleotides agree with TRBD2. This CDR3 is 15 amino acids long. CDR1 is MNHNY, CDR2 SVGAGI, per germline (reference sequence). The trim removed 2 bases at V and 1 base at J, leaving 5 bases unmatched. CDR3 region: CASSYPASGSYEQYF. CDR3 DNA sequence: TGTGCCAGCAGTTACCCGGCTAGCGGTTCCTACGAGCAGTACTTC.

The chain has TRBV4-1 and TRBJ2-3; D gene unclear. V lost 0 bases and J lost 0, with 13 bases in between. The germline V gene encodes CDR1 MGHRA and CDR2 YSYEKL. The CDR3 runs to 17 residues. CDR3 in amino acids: CASSQDWSLGSTDTQYF. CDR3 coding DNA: TGCGCCAGCAGCCAAGATTGGTCCCTCGGGAGCACAGATACGCAGTATTTT.

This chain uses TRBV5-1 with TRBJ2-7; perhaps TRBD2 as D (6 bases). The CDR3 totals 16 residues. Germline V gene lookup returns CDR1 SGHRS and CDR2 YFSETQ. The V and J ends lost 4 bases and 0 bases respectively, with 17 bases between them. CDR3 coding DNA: TGCGCCAGCAGCCTAAGTAGCGGCTTGGGCTCCTACGAGCAGTACTTC. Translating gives CASSLSSGLGSYEQYF.

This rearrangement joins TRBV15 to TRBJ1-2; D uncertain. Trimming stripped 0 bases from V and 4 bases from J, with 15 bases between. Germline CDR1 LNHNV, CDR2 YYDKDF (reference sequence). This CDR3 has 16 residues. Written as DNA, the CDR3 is TGTGCCACCAGCAGAGACCCTTTTATTGGGGTCTATGGCTACACCTTC. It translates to CATSRDPFIGVYGYTF.

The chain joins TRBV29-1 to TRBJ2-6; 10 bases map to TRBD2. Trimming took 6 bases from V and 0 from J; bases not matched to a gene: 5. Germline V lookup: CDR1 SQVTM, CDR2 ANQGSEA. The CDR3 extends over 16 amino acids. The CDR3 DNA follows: TGCAGCGTACTCGCTAGCGGGAGCTCTGGGGCCAACGTCCTGACTTTC. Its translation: CSVLASGSSGANVLTF.

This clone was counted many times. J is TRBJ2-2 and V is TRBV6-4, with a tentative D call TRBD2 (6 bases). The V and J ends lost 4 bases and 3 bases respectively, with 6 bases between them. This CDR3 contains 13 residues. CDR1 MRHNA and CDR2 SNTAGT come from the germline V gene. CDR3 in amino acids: CASSAGDTGELFF. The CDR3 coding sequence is TGTGCCAGCAGTGCGGGAGACACCGGGGAGCTGTTTTTT.

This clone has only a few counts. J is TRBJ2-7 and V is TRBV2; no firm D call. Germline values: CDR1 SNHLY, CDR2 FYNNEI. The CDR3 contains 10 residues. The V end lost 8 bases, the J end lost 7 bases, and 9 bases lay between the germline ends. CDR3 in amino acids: CASSPKEQYF. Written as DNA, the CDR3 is TGTGCCAGCTCCCCTAAGGAGCAGTACTTC.

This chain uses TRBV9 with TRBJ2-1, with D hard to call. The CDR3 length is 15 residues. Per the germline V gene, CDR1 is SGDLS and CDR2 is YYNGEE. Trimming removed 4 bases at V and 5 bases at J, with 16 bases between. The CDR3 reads CASSQTGYRDNEQFF. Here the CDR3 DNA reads TGTGCCAGCAGCCAGACCGGGTATAGGGACAATGAGCAGTTCTTC.

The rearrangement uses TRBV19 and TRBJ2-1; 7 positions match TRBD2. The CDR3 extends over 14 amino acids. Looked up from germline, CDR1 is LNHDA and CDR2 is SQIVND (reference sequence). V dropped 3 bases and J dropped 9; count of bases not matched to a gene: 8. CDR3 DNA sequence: TGTGCCAGTAGTATCCCCGGTGGGGGGGGTGAGCAGTTCTTC. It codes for CASSIPGGGGEQFF.

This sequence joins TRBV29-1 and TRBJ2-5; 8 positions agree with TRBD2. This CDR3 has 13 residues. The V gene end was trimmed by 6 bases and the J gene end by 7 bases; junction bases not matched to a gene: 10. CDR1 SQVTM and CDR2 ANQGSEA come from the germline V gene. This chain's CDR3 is CSVLAGPWGTQYF. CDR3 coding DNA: TGCAGCGTCCTAGCGGGCCCTTGGGGGACCCAGTACTTC. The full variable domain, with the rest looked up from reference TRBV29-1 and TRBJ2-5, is SAVISQKPSRDICQRGTSLTIQCQVDSQVTMMFWYRQQPGQSLTLIATANQGSEATYESGFVIDKFPISRPNLTFSTLTVSNMSPEDSSIYLCSVLAGPWGTQYFGPGTRLLVL.

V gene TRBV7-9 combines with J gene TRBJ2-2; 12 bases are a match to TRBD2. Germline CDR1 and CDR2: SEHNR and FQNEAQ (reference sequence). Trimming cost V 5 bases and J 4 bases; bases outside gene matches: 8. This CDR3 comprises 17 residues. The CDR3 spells CASSPGRLAGATGELFF. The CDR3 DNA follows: TGTGCCAGCAGCCCCGGGCGACTAGCGGGAGCCACCGGGGAGCTGTTTTTT.

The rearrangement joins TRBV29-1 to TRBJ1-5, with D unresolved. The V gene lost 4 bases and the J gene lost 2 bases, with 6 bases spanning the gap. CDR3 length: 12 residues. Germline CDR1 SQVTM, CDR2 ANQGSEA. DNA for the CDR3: TGCAGCGTTGCCGTCGGCAATCAGCCCCAGCATTTT. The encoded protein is CSVAVGNQPQHF.